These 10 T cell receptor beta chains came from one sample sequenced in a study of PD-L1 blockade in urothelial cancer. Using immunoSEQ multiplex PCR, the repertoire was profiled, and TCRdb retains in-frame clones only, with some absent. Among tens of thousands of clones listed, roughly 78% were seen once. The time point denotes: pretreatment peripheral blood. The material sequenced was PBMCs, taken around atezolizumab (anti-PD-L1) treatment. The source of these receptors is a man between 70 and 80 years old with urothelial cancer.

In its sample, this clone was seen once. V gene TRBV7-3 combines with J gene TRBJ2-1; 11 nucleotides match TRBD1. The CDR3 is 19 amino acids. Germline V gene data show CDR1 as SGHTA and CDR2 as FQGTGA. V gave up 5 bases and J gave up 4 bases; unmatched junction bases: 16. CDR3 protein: CASSLRDRGIPGQYNEQFF. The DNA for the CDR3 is TGTGCCAGCAGCCTCCGGGACAGGGGGATTCCGGGACAATACAATGAGCAGTTCTTC.

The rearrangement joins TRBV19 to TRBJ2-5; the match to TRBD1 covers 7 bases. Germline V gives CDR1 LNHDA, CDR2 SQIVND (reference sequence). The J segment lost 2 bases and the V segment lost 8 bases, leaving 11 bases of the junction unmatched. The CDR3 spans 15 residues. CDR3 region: CASAEETGSQETQYF. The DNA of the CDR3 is TGTGCCAGTGCTGAGGAGACAGGGTCACAAGAGACCCAGTACTTC.

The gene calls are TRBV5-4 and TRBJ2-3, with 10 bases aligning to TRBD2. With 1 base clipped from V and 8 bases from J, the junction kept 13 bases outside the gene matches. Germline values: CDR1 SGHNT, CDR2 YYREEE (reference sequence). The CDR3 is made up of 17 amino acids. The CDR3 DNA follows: TGTGCCAGCAGCTTGCCCCTAGCGGGAGCGGGGCAAGGTACGCAGTATTTT. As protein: CASSLPLAGAGQGTQYF.

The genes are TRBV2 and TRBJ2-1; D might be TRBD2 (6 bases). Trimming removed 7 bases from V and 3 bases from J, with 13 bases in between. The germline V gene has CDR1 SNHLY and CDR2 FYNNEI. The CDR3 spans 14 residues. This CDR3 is CASKGDSGYNEQFF. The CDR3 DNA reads TGTGCCAGCAAAGGGGACTCCGGCTACAATGAGCAGTTCTTC.

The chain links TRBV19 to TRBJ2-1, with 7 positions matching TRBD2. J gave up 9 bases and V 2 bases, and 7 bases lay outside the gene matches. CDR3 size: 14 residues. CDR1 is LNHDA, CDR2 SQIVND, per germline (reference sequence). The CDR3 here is CASSIQSGIIEQFF. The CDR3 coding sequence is TGTGCCAGTAGTATACAAAGCGGGATAATTGAGCAGTTCTTC.

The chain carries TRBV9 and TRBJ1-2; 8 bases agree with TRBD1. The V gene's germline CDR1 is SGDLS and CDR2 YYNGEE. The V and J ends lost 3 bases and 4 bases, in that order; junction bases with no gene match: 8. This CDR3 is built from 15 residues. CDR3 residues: CASSGSGQGSYGYTF. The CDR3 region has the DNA TGTGCCAGCAGCGGAAGCGGACAGGGAAGCTATGGCTACACCTTC. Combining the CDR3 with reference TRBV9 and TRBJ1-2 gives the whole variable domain DSGVTQTPKHLITATGQRVTLRCSPRSGDLSVYWYQQSLDQGLQFLIQYYNGEERAKGNILERFSAQQFPDLHSELNLSSLELGDSALYFCASSGSGQGSYGYTFGSGTRLTVV.

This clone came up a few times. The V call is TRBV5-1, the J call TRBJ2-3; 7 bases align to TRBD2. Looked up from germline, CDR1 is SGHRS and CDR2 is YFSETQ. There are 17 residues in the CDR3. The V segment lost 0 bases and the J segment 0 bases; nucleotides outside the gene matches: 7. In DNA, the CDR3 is TGCGCCAGCAGCTTGGCCCCTAGCGGAGGGAGCACAGATACGCAGTATTTT. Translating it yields CASSLAPSGGSTDTQYF.

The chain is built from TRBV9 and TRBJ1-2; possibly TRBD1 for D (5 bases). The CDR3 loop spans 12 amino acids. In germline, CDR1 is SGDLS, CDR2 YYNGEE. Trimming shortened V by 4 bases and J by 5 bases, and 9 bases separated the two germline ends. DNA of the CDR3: TGTGCCAGCAGCTCAGACAGTTATGGCTACACCTTC. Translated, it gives CASSSDSYGYTF. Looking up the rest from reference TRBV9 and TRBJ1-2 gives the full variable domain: DSGVTQTPKHLITATGQRVTLRCSPRSGDLSVYWYQQSLDQGLQFLIQYYNGEERAKGNILERFSAQQFPDLHSELNLSSLELGDSALYFCASSSDSYGYTFGSGTRLTVV.

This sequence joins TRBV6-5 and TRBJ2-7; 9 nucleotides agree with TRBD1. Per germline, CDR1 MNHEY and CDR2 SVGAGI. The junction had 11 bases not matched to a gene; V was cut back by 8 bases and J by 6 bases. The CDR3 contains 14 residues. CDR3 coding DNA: TGTGCCAGCGGTACGGGACAGGGAAGGGCCGAGCAGTACTTC. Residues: CASGTGQGRAEQYF.

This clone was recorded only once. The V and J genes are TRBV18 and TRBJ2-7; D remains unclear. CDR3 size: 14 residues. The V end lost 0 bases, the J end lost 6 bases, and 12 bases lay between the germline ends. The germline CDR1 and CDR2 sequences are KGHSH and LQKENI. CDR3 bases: TGTGCCAGCTCACCACCGGGTGGGCTGGGCGAGCAGTACTTC. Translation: CASSPPGGLGEQYF.